This is a list of T cell receptor beta chains from one sample in a study of liver allograft versus peripheral blood T cells. TCRdb used MiXCR to reprocess the reads, holding one entry per CDR3 protein. The profile shows approximately 15,000 distinct CDR3 sequences, 22% of them singletons. The receptor source for this set is a human patient who had a liver transplant. Part of the T cells may come from the graft donor. Both conserved end residues are part of each CDR3. A D gene is named only where the DNA matches it firmly. Clone size, where shown, is once, few, many, or a class for clones that have expanded.

clone size: medium-sized; D gene: -; J gene: TRBJ2-3; V gene: TRBV6-2/TRBV6-3; CDR3 protein: CASSYWAGRTDTQYF; CDR3 DNA: TGTGCCAGCAGTTACTGGGCAGGGAGGACAGATACGCAGTATTTT
clone size: many; D gene: -; J gene: TRBJ2-7; V gene: TRBV5-4; CDR3 protein: CASSLMASPYEQYF; CDR3 DNA: TGTGCCAGCAGCTTGATGGCCAGTCCCTACGAGCAGTACTTC
clone size: few; D gene: -; J gene: TRBJ1-2; V gene: TRBV28; CDR3 protein: CASSPPAPNYGYTF; CDR3 DNA: TGTGCCAGCAGTCCCCCTGCCCCTAACTATGGCTACACCTTC
clone size: few; D gene: -; J gene: TRBJ2-1; V gene: TRBV24-1; CDR3 protein: CATSDWPDNEQFF; CDR3 DNA: TGTGCCACCAGTGATTGGCCGGACAATGAGCAGTTCTTC
clone size: -; D gene: -; J gene: TRBJ2-5; V gene: TRBV20-1; CDR3 protein: CSGVAVETQYF; CDR3 DNA: TGCAGTGGGGTAGCCGTAGAGACCCAGTACTTC
clone size: -; D gene: TRBD1; J gene: TRBJ1-2; V gene: TRBV19; CDR3 protein: CASTTQGALVPGYTF; CDR3 DNA: TGTGCCAGTACCACACAGGGGGCGCTTGTCCCTGGCTACACCTTC
clone size: few; D gene: -; J gene: TRBJ1-5; V gene: TRBV20-1; CDR3 protein: CSAGRDTYSNQPQHF; CDR3 DNA: TGCAGTGCCGGGCGGGACACCTATAGCAATCAGCCCCAGCATTTT
clone size: few; D gene: -; J gene: TRBJ2-5; V gene: TRBV6-1; CDR3 protein: CASSPGQRQGETQYF; CDR3 DNA: TGTGCCAGCAGCCCCGGACAGCGCCAGGGGGAGACCCAGTACTTC
clone size: -; D gene: TRBD1; J gene: TRBJ2-5; V gene: TRBV11-1; CDR3 protein: CASSLASGQGSETQYF; CDR3 DNA: TGTGCCAGCAGCTTAGCCTCGGGACAGGGTTCGGAGACCCAGTACTTC
clone size: many; D gene: -; J gene: TRBJ2-2; V gene: TRBV6-1; CDR3 protein: CASSQTGNTGELFF; CDR3 DNA: TGTGCCAGCAGCCAAACAGGGAACACCGGGGAGCTGTTTTTT
clone size: many; D gene: -; J gene: TRBJ2-3; V gene: TRBV29-1; CDR3 protein: CSVDLKGPYTDTQYF; CDR3 DNA: TGCAGCGTTGATTTGAAGGGACCCTACACAGATACGCAGTATTTT
clone size: medium-sized; D gene: TRBD1; J gene: TRBJ1-2; V gene: TRBV7-2; CDR3 protein: CASSVGQGYGYTF; CDR3 DNA: TGTGCCAGCAGCGTGGGACAGGGGTATGGCTACACCTTC
clone size: -; D gene: -; J gene: TRBJ1-5; V gene: TRBV7-2; CDR3 protein: CASSLGSVGGRGPQHF; CDR3 DNA: TGTGCCAGCAGCTTAGGATCGGTCGGCGGCCGGGGGCCCCAGCATTTT
clone size: few; D gene: -; J gene: TRBJ1-2; V gene: TRBV7-2; CDR3 protein: CASSLEAHGYTF; CDR3 DNA: TGTGCCAGCAGCTTAGAAGCCCATGGCTACACCTTC
clone size: -; D gene: -; J gene: TRBJ2-7; V gene: TRBV7-2; CDR3 protein: CASSLVALTYEQYF; CDR3 DNA: TGTGCCAGCAGCTTAGTCGCGCTCACCTACGAGCAGTACTTC
clone size: -; D gene: -; J gene: TRBJ2-3; V gene: TRBV6-5; CDR3 protein: CASSYSGHTTDTQYF; CDR3 DNA: TGTGCCAGCAGTTACTCGGGGCACACCACAGATACGCAGTATTTT
clone size: medium-sized; D gene: -; J gene: TRBJ1-1; V gene: TRBV29-1; CDR3 protein: CSVAPGWGMNTEAFF; CDR3 DNA: TGCAGCGTTGCGCCTGGGTGGGGGATGAACACTGAAGCTTTCTTT
clone size: many; D gene: -; J gene: TRBJ1-2; V gene: TRBV6-1; CDR3 protein: CASSLQGSDGYTF; CDR3 DNA: TGTGCCAGCAGTTTACAGGGCTCGGATGGCTACACCTTC
clone size: few; D gene: TRBD1; J gene: TRBJ1-5; V gene: TRBV19; CDR3 protein: CASSLDRDQPQHF; CDR3 DNA: TGTGCCAGTAGCTTGGACAGGGATCAGCCCCAGCATTTT
clone size: few; D gene: -; J gene: TRBJ1-2; V gene: TRBV6-5; CDR3 protein: CASSPTGLLYGYTF; CDR3 DNA: TGTGCCAGCAGCCCAACAGGGCTCCTCTATGGCTACACCTTC
clone size: -; D gene: -; J gene: TRBJ1-5; V gene: TRBV29-1; CDR3 protein: CSVGPDLDQPQHF; CDR3 DNA: TGCAGCGTTGGCCCGGACTTGGATCAGCCCCAGCATTTT
clone size: medium-sized; D gene: -; J gene: TRBJ1-5; V gene: TRBV18; CDR3 protein: CASSLQTGGNQPQHF; CDR3 DNA: TGTGCCAGCTCTCTCCAGACTGGGGGCAATCAGCCCCAGCATTTT
clone size: few; D gene: TRBD1; J gene: TRBJ1-5; V gene: TRBV7-2; CDR3 protein: CASSTGQARGNQPQHF; CDR3 DNA: TGTGCCAGCAGCACAGGACAGGCCAGGGGCAATCAGCCCCAGCATTTT
clone size: many; D gene: TRBD1; J gene: TRBJ2-5; V gene: TRBV29-1; CDR3 protein: CSVTGERETQYF; CDR3 DNA: TGCAGCGTTACAGGGGAGAGAGAGACCCAGTACTTC
clone size: few; D gene: TRBD2; J gene: TRBJ2-3; V gene: TRBV18; CDR3 protein: CASSSSGADTQYF; CDR3 DNA: TGTGCCAGCTCCTCTAGCGGGGCAGATACGCAGTATTTT
clone size: medium-sized; D gene: -; J gene: TRBJ1-2; V gene: TRBV7-2; CDR3 protein: CASSLALIRSGYTF; CDR3 DNA: TGTGCCAGCAGCTTAGCGCTAATCAGGAGCGGCTACACCTTC
clone size: -; D gene: TRBD1; J gene: TRBJ1-5; V gene: TRBV24-1; CDR3 protein: CATSDTRGGGNQPQHF; CDR3 DNA: TGTGCCACCAGTGATACCAGGGGGGGGGGCAATCAGCCCCAGCATTTT
clone size: -; D gene: -; J gene: TRBJ2-7; V gene: TRBV5-6; CDR3 protein: CASSLDYEQYF; CDR3 DNA: TGTGCCAGCAGCTTGGATTACGAGCAGTACTTC
clone size: few; D gene: -; J gene: TRBJ2-3; V gene: TRBV6-1; CDR3 protein: CASSESRADTQYF; CDR3 DNA: TGTGCCAGCAGTGAAAGTAGAGCAGATACGCAGTATTTT
clone size: few; D gene: TRBD1; J gene: TRBJ2-7; V gene: TRBV28; CDR3 protein: CASSTTGTGSPEQYF; CDR3 DNA: TGTGCCAGCAGTACTACCGGGACAGGGAGCCCCGAGCAGTACTTC
clone size: many; D gene: -; J gene: TRBJ1-2; V gene: TRBV29-1; CDR3 protein: CSVVGGNYGYTF; CDR3 DNA: TGCAGCGTTGTAGGAGGAAACTATGGCTACACCTTC
clone size: medium-sized; D gene: TRBD1; J gene: TRBJ2-1; V gene: TRBV19; CDR3 protein: CASNPTKRDRGRNEQFF; CDR3 DNA: TGTGCCAGTAACCCCACTAAGAGGGACAGGGGCCGTAATGAGCAGTTCTTC
clone size: many; D gene: -; J gene: TRBJ1-5; V gene: TRBV29-1; CDR3 protein: CSVRAGNQPQHF; CDR3 DNA: TGCAGCGTACGGGCCGGGAATCAGCCCCAGCATTTT
clone size: many; D gene: -; J gene: TRBJ2-2; V gene: TRBV27; CDR3 protein: CASSPLVGTGELFF; CDR3 DNA: TGTGCCAGCAGCCCGCTGGTCGGCACCGGGGAGCTGTTTTTT
clone size: -; D gene: -; J gene: TRBJ1-6; V gene: TRBV12-3/TRBV12-4; CDR3 protein: CASSLNGESPLHF; CDR3 DNA: TGTGCCAGCAGTTTGAATGGGGAATCACCCCTCCACTTT
clone size: medium-sized; D gene: TRBD2; J gene: TRBJ2-2; V gene: TRBV18; CDR3 protein: CASSPPGGRDTGELFF; CDR3 DNA: TGTGCCAGCTCACCACCGGGCGGGAGGGACACCGGGGAGCTGTTTTTT
clone size: -; D gene: -; J gene: TRBJ1-4; V gene: TRBV20-1; CDR3 protein: CSARDLKADNEKLFF; CDR3 DNA: TGCAGTGCTAGAGATCTGAAGGCGGATAATGAAAAACTGTTTTTT
clone size: -; D gene: -; J gene: TRBJ1-1; V gene: TRBV28; CDR3 protein: CASSSGGYTEAFF; CDR3 DNA: TGTGCCAGCAGTTCTGGGGGATACACTGAAGCTTTCTTT
clone size: -; D gene: -; J gene: TRBJ2-5; V gene: TRBV7-2; CDR3 protein: CASSLMAGPEAQYF; CDR3 DNA: TGTGCCAGCAGTCTGATGGCCGGTCCAGAGGCCCAGTACTTC
clone size: few; D gene: TRBD1; J gene: TRBJ2-1; V gene: TRBV30; CDR3 protein: CAWSVPGQGAYNEQFF; CDR3 DNA: TGTGCCTGGAGTGTACCGGGACAGGGGGCTTACAATGAGCAGTTCTTC
clone size: medium-sized; D gene: TRBD1; J gene: TRBJ2-7; V gene: TRBV7-2; CDR3 protein: CASSLGGTGSYEQYF; CDR3 DNA: TGTGCCAGCAGCTTAGGGGGGACAGGATCCTACGAGCAGTACTTC
clone size: -; D gene: TRBD1; J gene: TRBJ2-7; V gene: TRBV28; CDR3 protein: CASSPTGTARYEQYF; CDR3 DNA: TGTGCCAGCAGCCCCACCGGGACAGCCCGGTACGAGCAGTACTTC
clone size: few; D gene: -; J gene: TRBJ1-2; V gene: TRBV6-5; CDR3 protein: CASSYSAEGTYGYTF; CDR3 DNA: TGTGCCAGCAGTTACTCGGCAGAGGGCACGTATGGCTACACCTTC
clone size: -; D gene: -; J gene: TRBJ1-3; V gene: TRBV5-6; CDR3 protein: CASSLPYSGNTIYF; CDR3 DNA: TGTGCCAGCAGCTTGCCGTACTCTGGAAACACCATATATTTT
clone size: medium-sized; D gene: TRBD2; J gene: TRBJ2-1; V gene: TRBV6-2/TRBV6-3; CDR3 protein: CASSPASGWRESIEQFF; CDR3 DNA: TGTGCCAGCAGCCCCGCGTCAGGCTGGCGGGAGAGTATTGAGCAGTTCTTC
clone size: many; D gene: -; J gene: TRBJ2-7; V gene: TRBV6-5; CDR3 protein: CASTDITDVSYEQYF; CDR3 DNA: TGTGCCAGCACCGACATAACCGACGTCTCCTACGAGCAGTACTTC
clone size: -; D gene: -; J gene: TRBJ2-5; V gene: TRBV28; CDR3 protein: CASRQETQYF; CDR3 DNA: TGTGCCAGCAGGCAAGAGACCCAGTACTTC
clone size: few; D gene: -; J gene: TRBJ1-5; V gene: TRBV7-2; CDR3 protein: CASSSGTLGRQPQHF; CDR3 DNA: TGTGCCAGCAGCTCCGGGACATTGGGGAGGCAGCCCCAGCATTTT
clone size: medium-sized; D gene: -; J gene: TRBJ1-6; V gene: TRBV28; CDR3 protein: CASSSWGNSPLHF; CDR3 DNA: TGTGCCAGCAGTTCATGGGGGAATTCACCCCTCCACTTT
clone size: few; D gene: -; J gene: TRBJ1-3; V gene: TRBV7-9; CDR3 protein: CASSLTYQGTGNTIYF; CDR3 DNA: TGTGCCAGCAGCTTAACGTACCAGGGGACTGGAAACACCATATATTTT
clone size: few; D gene: TRBD2; J gene: TRBJ2-3; V gene: TRBV7-9; CDR3 protein: CASTKGTSRTDTQYF; CDR3 DNA: TGTGCCAGCACCAAGGGGACTAGCCGCACAGATACGCAGTATTTT
clone size: few; D gene: TRBD1; J gene: TRBJ1-5; V gene: TRBV19; CDR3 protein: CASRLTGAINQPQHF; CDR3 DNA: TGTGCCAGTAGGTTGACAGGGGCTATCAATCAGCCCCAGCATTTT
clone size: many; D gene: -; J gene: TRBJ1-1; V gene: TRBV6-6; CDR3 protein: CALSEPNTEAFF; CDR3 DNA: TGTGCCCTCTCTGAGCCGAACACTGAAGCTTTCTTT
clone size: -; D gene: -; J gene: TRBJ1-2; V gene: TRBV12-3/TRBV12-4; CDR3 protein: CASSLGQGVTF; CDR3 DNA: TGTGCCAGCAGTTTGGGGCAGGGAGTCACCTTC
clone size: -; D gene: TRBD1; J gene: TRBJ2-6; V gene: TRBV6-7; CDR3 protein: CASINGTDKRRSGANVLTF; CDR3 DNA: TGTGCCAGCATTAACGGGACAGACAAACGTCGGTCGGGGGCCAACGTCCTGACTTTC
clone size: few; D gene: -; J gene: TRBJ2-7; V gene: TRBV6-1; CDR3 protein: CATDLTFYEQYF; CDR3 DNA: TGTGCCACCGACCTTACTTTTTACGAGCAGTACTTC
clone size: -; D gene: -; J gene: TRBJ2-5; V gene: TRBV14; CDR3 protein: CASSSGDSETQYF; CDR3 DNA: TGTGCCAGCTCCTCGGGAGACTCGGAGACCCAGTACTTC
clone size: many; D gene: TRBD1; J gene: TRBJ1-1; V gene: TRBV11-1; CDR3 protein: CASSYDRDLGTEAFF; CDR3 DNA: TGTGCCAGCAGCTATGACAGGGATCTTGGCACTGAAGCTTTCTTT
clone size: few; D gene: TRBD1; J gene: TRBJ2-7; V gene: TRBV24-1; CDR3 protein: CATSDSGQGTAAEQYF; CDR3 DNA: TGTGCCACCAGTGATTCCGGACAGGGTACGGCGGCCGAGCAGTACTTC